The 22 T cell receptor beta chains reported below all come from one sample, sequenced in a study of CD8 T cells in ankylosing spondylitis (dated by TCRdb to between 2016 and 2019). Library method: 5' RACE. Sequencer: Illumina HiSeq 2500. TCRdb reanalyzed the raw reads on its own, using fastp at Q25 for trimming and MiXCR for clone calling, and kept in-frame beta chains. Each CDR3 protein appears once, grouped with its most common genes and DNA. This sample holds 200,000 to 250,000 distinct CDR3 sequences; about 10% were observed only once. Under 7% of the sample is in the top ten clones. Sequencing input: blood, either unsorted or a sorted T cell fraction (not recorded which). These receptors all stem from a male donor with ankylosing spondylitis or in good health (not recorded which).

The sample holds many counts of this clonotype. The gene calls are TRBV28 and TRBJ2-1; D gene unclear. V was cut by 2 bases and J by 0 bases, with 8 bases left in between. The CDR3 runs 15 residues. Per germline, CDR1 MDHEN and CDR2 SYDVKM. Here the CDR3 DNA reads TGTGCCAGCAGTTTACTGCGAAGCTCCTACAATGAGCAGTTCTTC. Translating gives CASSLLRSSYNEQFF.

At least ten counts were recorded for this clonotype. The V and J genes are TRBV5-1 and TRBJ1-2; D not certain. Germline lookup yields CDR1 SGHRS and CDR2 YFSETQ. The V gene lost 1 base and the J gene lost 4 bases, with 11 bases spanning the gap. This CDR3 is 14 amino acids long. The DNA of the CDR3 is TGCGCCAGCAGCTTGCACCTCAGCTCCTATGGCTACACCTTC. Its translation: CASSLHLSSYGYTF.

This clonotype was seen at least ten times. The chain's CDR3 is CASRQTAGTGELFF. The CDR3 DNA is TGTGCCAGCCGACAGACAGCGGGCACCGGGGAGCTGTTTTTT. The V call is TRBV9, the J call TRBJ2-2, with D perhaps matching TRBD2 (6 bases). The CDR3 loop spans 14 amino acids. V lost 7 bases, J lost 4 bases, and 14 bases lay in between. Looked up from germline, CDR1 is SGDLS and CDR2 is YYNGEE. Filled out from reference TRBV9 and TRBJ2-2, the complete variable domain reads DSGVTQTPKHLITATGQRVTLRCSPRSGDLSVYWYQQSLDQGLQFLIQYYNGEERAKGNILERFSAQQFPDLHSELNLSSLELGDSALYFCASRQTAGTGELFFGEGSRLTVL.

This clonotype was recorded many times. This chain links TRBV11-2 with TRBJ2-3, with TRBD2 identical over 12 bases. Trimming took 5 bases from V and 2 from J; bases not matched to a gene: 5. This CDR3 has 16 amino acids. The V gene's germline CDR1 is SGHAT and CDR2 FQNNGV. The CDR3, as DNA: TGTGCCAGCAGCCCAAGGACTAGCGGGACCACAGATACGCAGTATTTT. Translated: CASSPRTSGTTDTQYF.

The DNA for the CDR3 is TGTGCCAGCAGATGGACGGAAGGCTCCTACGAGCAGTACTTC. This encodes CASRWTEGSYEQYF. V is TRBV2 and J is TRBJ2-7, with D hard to call. There are 14 residues in the CDR3. Trimming shortened V by 6 bases and J by 0 bases, and 12 bases separated the two germline ends. The germline V gene has CDR1 SNHLY and CDR2 FYNNEI.

As regards this clonotype: A much more abundant neighbour one base away suggests this may be a read error. V gene TRBV20-1 combines with J gene TRBJ2-3, with TRBD2 matching 7 bases. This CDR3 is built from 15 residues. CDR1 and CDR2 (germline): DFQATT, SNEGSKA (reference sequence). In DNA form, the CDR3 reads TGCAGTGCAGCGGGGACTGGGGCTAGCACAGATATGCAGTATTTT. This translates into CSAAGTGASTDMQYF.

The CDR3 protein is CASSPGQLSNQPQHF. The DNA for the CDR3 is TGTGCCAGCAGCCCCGGACAGCTTAGCAATCAGCCCCAGCATTTT. J is TRBJ1-5 and V is TRBV7-9; TRBD1 is a possible D gene (6 bases). The CDR3 spans 15 residues. V gave up 5 bases and J gave up 0 bases, with 11 bases separating them. Germline V gene lookup returns CDR1 SEHNR and CDR2 FQNEAQ (reference sequence).

This clonotype was seen repeatedly, ten times or more. The chain is built from TRBV5-6 and TRBJ1-5; D may be TRBD1 (6 bases). The CDR3 covers 13 residues. Trimming pared 4 bases from V and 6 bases from J, leaving 11 bases between. From germline, CDR1 is SGHDT and CDR2 YYEEEE. The DNA of the CDR3 is TGTGCCAGCAGCCTGACAGGAGGTCAGCCCCAGCATTTT. This translates into CASSLTGGQPQHF. The full variable domain, with the rest looked up from reference TRBV5-6 and TRBJ1-5, is DAGVTQSPTHLIKTRGQQVTLRCSPKSGHDTVSWYQQALGQGPQFIFQYYEEEERQRGNFPDRFSGHQFPNYSSELNVNALLLGDSALYLCASSLTGGQPQHFGDGTRLSIL.

The J gene is TRBJ2-3, the V gene TRBV5-1; the match to TRBD2 covers 9 bases. Germline V CDR1 and CDR2: SGHRS, YFSETQ. V lost 4 bases to trimming and J lost 11 bases; unmatched junction nucleotides: 35. This CDR3 comprises 22 residues. CDR3 nucleotide sequence: TGCGCCAGCAGCATACCGAAATGGGGCAGGCCCTTAGCGGGGGACCCGGCGAGTATGCAGTATTTT. As protein: CASSIPKWGRPLAGDPASMQYF.

This clonotype was observed a few times. The J gene is TRBJ2-7, the V gene TRBV28, with TRBD2 matching over 8 bases. CDR1 and CDR2 from the germline V gene are MDHEN and SYDVKM. There are 14 residues in the CDR3. V shed 3 bases, J shed 4 bases, and the junction held 5 bases outside the gene matches. CDR3 loop: CASSLLGLGYEQYF. The CDR3 coding sequence is TGTGCCAGCAGTTTGTTGGGACTAGGGTACGAGCAGTACTTC.

Details on this clonotype: At one boundary the junction diverges from the germline segment, which might be a read error. The genes are TRBV5-1 and TRBJ1-1; D ambiguous. Germline loops: CDR1 SGHRS, CDR2 YFSETQ. The CDR3 loop spans 14 amino acids. The DNA of the CDR3 is TGCGTCAGCAGCTTGGCCATAGCCGACACTGAAGCTTTCTTT. The encoded protein is CVSSLAIADTEAFF.

This clonotype was seen many times. The chain couples TRBV6-1 to TRBJ2-2; D gene ambiguous. Trimming pared 6 bases from V and 7 bases from J, leaving 9 bases between. Germline CDR1 and CDR2: MNHNS and SASEGT. The CDR3 runs to 12 residues. CDR3: CASSADDGELFF. The CDR3 nucleotides are TGTGCCAGCAGCGCTGACGACGGGGAGCTGTTTTTT.

This rearrangement joins TRBV5-6 to TRBJ2-7; 9 bases line up with TRBD1. CDR1 and CDR2 from the germline V gene are SGHDT and YYEEEE. The CDR3 runs to 14 residues. V shed 4 bases, J shed 4 bases, and the junction held 6 bases outside the gene matches. CDR3 nucleotides: TGTGCCAGCAGCGAGGGACAGGGAAATTACGAGCAGTACTTC. It translates to CASSEGQGNYEQYF.

This chain joins TRBV10-3 and TRBJ2-7, with 7 bases lining up with TRBD1. Germline CDR1 ENHRY, CDR2 SYGVKD. J lost 6 bases, V lost 10 bases, and 12 bases had no gene match. The CDR3 totals 13 residues. This chain's CDR3 is CATGTDSAGEQYF. In DNA form, the CDR3 reads TGTGCCACCGGGACAGACAGCGCGGGCGAGCAGTACTTC.

This clonotype has ten or more counts. This chain's CDR3 is CASSFGTSGSTDTQYF. For the CDR3, the DNA is TGTGCCAGCAGCTTCGGGACTAGCGGAAGCACAGATACGCAGTATTTT. V usage is TRBV7-6 and J usage is TRBJ2-3; TRBD2 agrees at 11 bases. The J segment lost 0 bases and the V segment lost 3 bases, leaving 2 bases of the junction unmatched. CDR3 size: 16 residues. Germline loops: CDR1 SGHVS, CDR2 FNYEAQ.

The J gene is TRBJ2-5, the V gene TRBV7-9; 9 nucleotides line up with TRBD1. V lost 1 base and J lost 3; bases outside the gene matches: 6. Germline V gives CDR1 SEHNR, CDR2 FQNEAQ (reference sequence). The CDR3 sequence is 16 residues long. The CDR3 DNA reads TGTGCCAGCAGCTTAGTCTACCGGGACAGGGAAGAGACCCAGTACTTC. Protein sequence: CASSLVYRDREETQYF. The whole variable domain, filled in from reference TRBV7-9 and TRBJ2-5, reads DTGVSQNPRHKITKRGQNVTFRCDPISEHNRLYWYRQTLGQGPEFLTYFQNEAQLEKSRLLSDRFSAERPKGSFSTLEIQRTEQGDSAMYLCASSLVYRDREETQYFGPGTRLLVL.

This clonotype showed up many times. The CDR3 region is CASSLAVGQGTDEQYF. The CDR3 bases are TGCGCCAGCAGCTTGGCCGTTGGACAGGGAACCGACGAGCAGTACTTC. The rearrangement joins TRBV5-1 to TRBJ2-7, with 8 bases lining up with TRBD1. Trimming cost V 0 bases and J 5 bases; bases outside gene matches: 10. The CDR3 is 16 residues long. The germline gives CDR1 SGHRS, CDR2 YFSETQ.

The CDR3, as DNA: TGTGCCAGCAGTTACTTCGGGACAGGGGCCAACGTCCTGACTTTC. Its protein is CASSYFGTGANVLTF. This sequence joins TRBV6-5 and TRBJ2-6; perhaps TRBD1 as D (6 bases). The CDR3 is made up of 15 amino acids. Germline V gives CDR1 MNHEY, CDR2 SVGAGI. V was clipped by 1 base and J by 4 bases, with 8 bases between them.

This clonotype was counted at least ten times. The rearrangement joins TRBV28 to TRBJ1-4, with TRBD1 identical over 7 bases. Germline-derived CDR1 and CDR2 are MDHEN and SYDVKM. The CDR3 covers 15 residues. The V gene end was trimmed by 4 bases and the J gene end by 5 bases; junction bases not matched to a gene: 7. The CDR3 coding sequence is TGTGCCAGCAGTTCATTGACAGGGATAAATGAAAAACTGTTTTTT. This sequence encodes CASSSLTGINEKLFF.

The sample holds many counts of this clonotype. The chain carries TRBV5-6 and TRBJ2-7; weak D call: TRBD1 (5 bases). V lost 2 bases and J 6 bases, leaving 9 bases between the germline ends. Per the germline V gene, CDR1 is SGHDT and CDR2 is YYEEEE. The CDR3 sequence is 12 residues long. The CDR3 nucleotides read TGTGCCAGCAGCTTTCCAGGGTTCGAGCAGTACTTC. Translating gives CASSFPGFEQYF.

The chain carries TRBV5-1 and TRBJ2-1; 8 bases are a match to TRBD2. The trim removed 4 bases at V and 0 bases at J, leaving 3 bases unmatched. This CDR3 has 15 amino acids. From germline, CDR1 is SGHRS and CDR2 YFSETQ. The CDR3 loop is CASSPGRASYNEQFF. The CDR3 coding sequence is TGCGCCAGCAGCCCCGGGAGGGCCTCCTACAATGAGCAGTTCTTC.

This clonotype has at least ten counts. This rearrangement joins TRBV29-1 to TRBJ1-1, with 7 bases identical to TRBD1. The CDR3 consists of 12 residues. Germline CDR1 and CDR2: SQVTM and ANQGSEA. Losses at the gene ends were 5 bases for V and 3 bases for J; bases not matched to a gene: 3. CDR3 loop: CSVNRGDTEAFF. For the CDR3, the DNA is TGCAGCGTTAACAGGGGAGACACTGAAGCTTTCTTT.